This TCR beta chain originates from a study of cytomegalovirus exposure and HLA in healthy donors. Study-wide findings and caveats: Within the data, a cluster of highly shared sequence variants was likely a sequencing artifact.

The PCR used 60 Vbeta and 13 Jbeta primers. Repertoires were generated with immunoSEQ multiplex PCR, while TCRdb's copy carries only in-frame clones and drops some. Here the sample spans about 87,000 clones, less than 80% being singletons. Concerning this clone: Its specificity is unknown.

Germline-derived CDR1 and CDR2 are MNHEY and SMNVEV (reference sequence). This CDR3 has 20 residues. With 4 bases clipped from V and 7 bases from J, the junction kept 22 bases outside the gene matches. Healthy individuals who donated bone marrow served as the donors. The sequence was obtained from a man under 40 in good health and CMV-seropositive. Source material: PBMCs. The chain links TRBV27 to TRBJ2-1, with 10 bases fitting TRBD1. CDR3 in amino acids: CASSSGSRATDRGRMNEQFF. CDR3 sequence (DNA): TGTGCCAGCAGTTCGGGGTCTCGGGCTACAGACAGGGGGCGGATGAATGAGCAGTTCTTC.